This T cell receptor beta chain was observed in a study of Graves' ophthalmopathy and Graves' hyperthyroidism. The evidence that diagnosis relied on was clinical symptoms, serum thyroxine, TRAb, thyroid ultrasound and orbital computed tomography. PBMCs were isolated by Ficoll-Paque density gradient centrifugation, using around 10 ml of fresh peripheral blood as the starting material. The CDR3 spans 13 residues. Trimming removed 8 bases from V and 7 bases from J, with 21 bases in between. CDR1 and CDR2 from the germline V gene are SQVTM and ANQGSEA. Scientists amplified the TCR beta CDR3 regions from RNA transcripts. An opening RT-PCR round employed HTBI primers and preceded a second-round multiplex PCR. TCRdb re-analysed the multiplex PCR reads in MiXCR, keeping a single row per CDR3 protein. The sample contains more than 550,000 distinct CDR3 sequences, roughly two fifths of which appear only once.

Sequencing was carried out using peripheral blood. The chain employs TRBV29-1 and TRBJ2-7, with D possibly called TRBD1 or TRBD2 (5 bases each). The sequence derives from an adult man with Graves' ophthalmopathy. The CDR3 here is CSSSGTLFPEQYF. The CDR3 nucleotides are TGCAGCAGTTCAGGGACGCTGTTTCCGGAGCAGTACTTC.